These 18 T cell receptor beta chains share one sample of origin, sequenced in a study of cytomegalovirus exposure and HLA in healthy donors. The PCR ran on 60 Vbeta and 13 Jbeta primers. TCRdb's table, derived via immunoSEQ multiplex PCR, lists solely in-frame clones and lacks some. Of 250,000 or so clones listed, 70% to 90% are singletons. The sequencing sample was made of PBMCs. All receptors derive from a woman aged 55 to 70 in good health and CMV-seropositive.

The rearrangement joins TRBV29-1 to TRBJ2-3, with 9 bases identical to TRBD1. Germline assignment: CDR1 SQVTM and CDR2 ANQGSEA. The CDR3 sequence is 14 residues long. V was pared by 5 bases and J by 2 bases, with 5 bases of the junction left unmatched. The CDR3 reads CSVLRDRVTDTQYF. CDR3 nucleotide sequence: TGCAGCGTTCTAAGGGACAGGGTCACAGATACGCAGTATTTT.

The chain links TRBV25-1 to TRBJ2-7; D not certain. This CDR3 region has 14 residues. Trimming stripped 7 bases from V and 6 bases from J, with 19 bases between. Germline CDR1 reads MGHDK; CDR2 reads SYGVNS. The CDR3 DNA sequence: TGTGCCAGCACCCCCACCGGCAGCCGAGGCGAGCAGTACTTC. Its translation is CASTPTGSRGEQYF.

The V and J genes are TRBV2 and TRBJ2-7; D is unclear. The germline gives CDR1 SNHLY, CDR2 FYNNEI. Trimming removed 4 bases from V and 8 bases from J, with 21 bases in between. The CDR3 is made up of 15 amino acids. The DNA of the CDR3 is TGTGCCAGCAGTGGAGGTGACGAAAGTATCGTGAAGCAGTACTTC. Residues: CASSGGDESIVKQYF.

Only one count was recorded for this clone. This chain joins TRBV28 and TRBJ1-2; D possibly corresponds to TRBD1 (5 bases). Trimming pared 2 bases from V and 2 bases from J, leaving 15 bases between. Germline V gene data show CDR1 as MDHEN and CDR2 as SYDVKM. The CDR3 is 16 residues long. The CDR3 sequence is CASSLLIQGLNYGYTF. In DNA, the CDR3 is TGTGCCAGCAGTTTACTGATCCAGGGCCTCAACTATGGCTACACCTTC.

The chain employs TRBV18 and TRBJ1-4; D unresolved. The ends were cut back, 10 bases at V and 5 bases at J, with 20 bases in the middle. CDR3 length equals 15 residues. The V gene's germline CDR1 is KGHSH and CDR2 LQKENI. This CDR3 reads CATRRGNSRNEKLFF. The CDR3 coding sequence is TGTGCCACTCGACGGGGAAACAGCCGAAATGAAAAACTGTTTTTT.

The count of this clone is one. J is TRBJ2-1 and V is TRBV27; 10 nucleotides agree with TRBD2. V lost 5 bases, J lost 8 bases, and 15 bases stayed unmatched. The CDR3 length is 17 residues. Germline-derived CDR1 and CDR2 are MNHEY and SMNVEV (reference sequence). CDR3 DNA: TGTGCCAGCAGTCCTGATCTTAGCGGGAGGCAATGGTATGAGCAGTTCTTC. Translating gives CASSPDLSGRQWYEQFF.

This clone was counted once. The CDR3 sequence is CASRTNSGIRQETQYF. The CDR3, as DNA: TGTGCCAGCCGCACCAATAGCGGGATTCGCCAAGAGACCCAGTACTTC. The gene calls are TRBV27 and TRBJ2-5; TRBD2 agrees at 8 bases. The V segment lost 8 bases and the J segment 1 base; nucleotides outside the gene matches: 12. The germline CDR1 and CDR2 sequences are MNHEY and SMNVEV (reference sequence). The CDR3 sequence is 16 residues long.

The chain uses TRBV11-1 and TRBJ2-7; 7 bases line up with TRBD2. The CDR3 sequence is 13 residues long. Trimming took 0 bases from V and 7 from J; bases not matched to a gene: 3. Germline values: CDR1 SGHAT, CDR2 FQDESV (reference sequence). CDR3 DNA: TGTGCCAGCAGCTTAGCGGCCGGGGGGGAGCAGTACTTC. Amino acid sequence: CASSLAAGGEQYF.

V is TRBV9 and J is TRBJ1-1, with a possible D match to TRBD1 (5 bases). The CDR3 loop spans 14 amino acids. Deletions cut 2 bases from V and 6 bases from J, with 14 bases between. Germline values: CDR1 SGDLS, CDR2 YYNGEE. This CDR3 reads CASSVSTAGPEAFF. The CDR3 DNA is TGTGCCAGCAGCGTCTCCACCGCAGGGCCTGAAGCTTTCTTT.

J is TRBJ2-5 and V is TRBV5-1; D is unresolved. The CDR3 runs to 13 residues. Germline CDR1 is SGHRS and CDR2 is YFSETQ. Between the trimmed V and J ends, which lost 4 bases and 4 bases, there was a span of 11 bases. The chain's CDR3 is CASSPTLVETQYF. In DNA form, the CDR3 reads TGCGCCAGCAGCCCTACCCTCGTAGAGACCCAGTACTTC.

The chain is built from TRBV7-2 and TRBJ1-2, with D possibly TRBD1 on 6 matching bases. Germline V lookup: CDR1 SGHTA, CDR2 FQGNSA. The CDR3 is 13 residues long. V was pared by 5 bases and J by 2 bases, with 9 bases between. DNA of the CDR3: TGTGCCAGCAGCCGCGACAGGAACTATGGCTACACCTTC. It is translated as CASSRDRNYGYTF.

The V call is TRBV5-1, the J call TRBJ1-2; 7 nucleotides agree with TRBD1. This CDR3 is 13 amino acids long. The germline gives CDR1 SGHRS, CDR2 YFSETQ. Unmatched junction bases numbered 5, after V lost 4 bases and J lost 5 bases. The CDR3 region is CASSPDREYGYTF. CDR3 nucleotides: TGCGCCAGCAGCCCTGACAGGGAGTATGGCTACACCTTC.

The chain links TRBV27 to TRBJ1-1; TRBD1 aligns across 7 bases. CDR1 and CDR2 from the germline V gene are MNHEY and SMNVEV (reference sequence). This CDR3 is 15 amino acids long. The V and J ends lost 2 bases and 1 base, in that order; junction bases with no gene match: 4. DNA of the CDR3: TGTGCCAGCAGTTTACGGCCAGGGGGGAACACTGAAGCTTTCTTT. This codes for CASSLRPGGNTEAFF.

The chain uses TRBV7-8 and TRBJ2-4, with a possible D match to TRBD1 (6 bases). Germline V CDR1 and CDR2: SGHVS, FQNEAQ. V was pared by 7 bases and J by 6 bases, with 13 bases between. The CDR3 is 13 amino acids. In DNA, the CDR3 is TGTGCCAGCACCACTGGACAGAGAAACATTCAGTACTTC. It is translated as CASTTGQRNIQYF.

The V gene is TRBV30, the J gene TRBJ2-3; TRBD2 might be the D (6 bases). The CDR3 sequence is 14 residues long. V dropped 2 bases and J dropped 2 bases, with 11 bases sitting between them. Germline values: CDR1 GTSNPN, CDR2 SVGIG (reference sequence). CDR3 region: CAWSITSLTDTQYF. The CDR3, as DNA: TGTGCCTGGAGTATTACTAGCCTCACAGATACGCAGTATTTT.

This sequence joins TRBV10-3 and TRBJ2-2; 8 positions agree with TRBD1. V was pared by 6 bases and J by 6 bases, with 12 bases of the junction left unmatched. CDR3 length: 16 amino acids. Germline V lookup: CDR1 ENHRY, CDR2 SYGVKD. The CDR3 DNA follows: TGTGCCATCAGCAGAGATACAGGGGGACGTTCCGGGGAGCTGTTTTTT. Protein: CAISRDTGGRSGELFF.

The chain recombines TRBV28 with TRBJ1-2, with 9 positions matching TRBD1. The CDR3 covers 15 residues. With 3 bases clipped from V and 6 bases from J, the junction kept 8 bases outside the gene matches. Germline V CDR1 and CDR2: MDHEN, SYDVKM. CDR3 nucleotides: TGTGCCAGCAGTTTTTGGGGACAGGGAGAAAATGGCTACACCTTC. Protein sequence: CASSFWGQGENGYTF.

The V gene is TRBV7-8, the J gene TRBJ2-1; TRBD2 matches at 12 bases. Per the germline V gene, CDR1 is SGHVS and CDR2 is FQNEAQ. The trim removed 6 bases at V and 5 bases at J, leaving 20 bases unmatched. The CDR3 has 20 residues. The CDR3 sequence is CASSHRRLAGAVGKDNEQFF. DNA for the CDR3: TGTGCCAGCAGTCACCGCCGACTAGCGGGAGCGGTCGGCAAAGACAATGAGCAGTTCTTC.